Listed below are T cell receptor beta chains from one sample, sequenced in a study of naive and memory T cell subsets. In TCRdb, the 5' RACE reads were re-called with MiXCR into one record per CDR3 protein. The table records tens of thousands of distinct CDR3 sequences, approximately 8% of them present only once. Receptors were obtained from a female donor in good health. Both conserved end residues are part of each CDR3. Fields, in order: clone size, J gene, V gene, D gene, CDR3 DNA, CDR3 protein. D genes are given only for firm matches. Some rows have no size entry. The others give once, few or many, or a class for an expanded clone.

. TRBJ1-2 TRBV12-3/TRBV12-4 . TGTGCCAGCAGTTTGGGCGGGAGGAACTATGGCGACACCTTC CASSLGGRNYGDTF
. TRBJ2-1 TRBV4-3 . TGCGCCAGCAGCCAAGGTTTCCAGGGGCGTGGGTACAATGAGCAGTTCTTC CASSQGFQGRGYNEQFF
few TRBJ1-2 TRBV12-3/TRBV12-4 . TGTGCCAGCAGTTCCTCAGGGAGCGGCGGCTACACCTTC CASSSSGSGGYTF
few TRBJ2-5 TRBV5-1 . TGCGCCAGCAGCCCTCATCAGGGCCTAGGAGAGACCCAGTACTTC CASSPHQGLGETQYF
few TRBJ2-7 TRBV7-9 . TGTGCCAGCAGCATGACGGATTACGAGCAGTACTTC CASSMTDYEQYF
many TRBJ2-3 TRBV24-1 . TGTGCCACCAGTGATCCAGGACAGTCAGATACGCAGTATTTT CATSDPGQSDTQYF
many TRBJ2-2 TRBV7-7 . TGTGCTAGCAGCTTATTTTATCCAGGGACCTCCGGGGAGCTGTTTTTT CASSLFYPGTSGELFF
few TRBJ2-2 TRBV19 TRBD1 TGTGCCAGTAGTATCGACAGGGTATACACCGGGGAGCTGTTTTTT CASSIDRVYTGELFF
. TRBJ2-3 TRBV29-1 TRBD1 TGCAGCGTTGAAGAGTGGGACAGGGGGCGGACAGATACGCAGTATTTT CSVEEWDRGRTDTQYF
few TRBJ1-4 TRBV4-2 . TGTGCCAGCAGCCAGGACGGGCAGGGGTTTACAACTAATGAAAAACTGTTTTTT CASSQDGQGFTTNEKLFF
many TRBJ1-1 TRBV28 . TGTGCCAGTCAGGTTTTGGGGGCTGAAGCTTTCTTT CASQVLGAEAFF
many TRBJ1-1 TRBV12-3/TRBV12-4 . TGTGCCAGCACCCCACAGGTAAAAGGCACTGAAGCTTTCTTT CASTPQVKGTEAFF
many TRBJ2-1 TRBV20-1 TRBD1 TGCAGTGCTAGAGCCTCCGGGACAGGGGGCTGGGGCTTCGATGAGCAGTTCTTC CSARASGTGGWGFDEQFF
few TRBJ1-1 TRBV6-2/TRBV6-3 . TGTGCCATCAGACGGGGGGGGACTGAAGCTTTCTTT CAIRRGGTEAFF
few TRBJ1-1 TRBV5-1 . TGCGCCAGCAGCCCAGAGGTACAGATGAACACTGAAGCTTTCTTT CASSPEVQMNTEAFF
. TRBJ1-6 TRBV29-1 . TGCAGCGTTGGGGAGGGTTGGAATTCACCCCTCCACTTT CSVGEGWNSPLHF
. TRBJ2-7 TRBV6-6 . TGTGCCAGCAGTTACTTTGGACTATCCGGGACGACTGCCTACGAGCAGTACTTC CASSYFGLSGTTAYEQYF
many TRBJ1-5 TRBV20-1 TRBD1 TGCAGTGCTAGAGATCCGGCAGGGGGCGTAAACCAGCCCCAGCATTTT CSARDPAGGVNQPQHF
few TRBJ2-6 TRBV7-2 . TGTGCCAGCAGTAACGCTGGCGGGGCCAACGTCCTGACTTTC CASSNAGGANVLTF
. TRBJ1-4 TRBV20-1 . TGCAGTGCTAGAGATGGAGGGTGGGATGAAAAACTGTTTTTT CSARDGGWDEKLFF
few TRBJ1-3 TRBV28 . TGTGCCAGCAGTCCGACCCCGGACGGAGACTCTGGAAACACCATATATTTT CASSPTPDGDSGNTIYF
many TRBJ2-2 TRBV2 TRBD1 TGTGCCAGCAGAGACGGACAGGGGACCACGAACACCGGGGAGCTGTTTTTT CASRDGQGTTNTGELFF
many TRBJ1-2 TRBV20-1 TRBD1 TGCAGGGGACAGGCCGGTTCTGGCTACACCTTC CRGQAGSGYTF
many TRBJ1-6 TRBV7-9 . TGTGCCAGCAGCTTACGGGACACATATAATTCACCCCTCCACTTT CASSLRDTYNSPLHF
many TRBJ2-1 TRBV12-3/TRBV12-4 . TGTGCCAGTTGGAGGAGGGGGGGCCCCAGCAATGAGCAGTTCTTC CASWRRGGPSNEQFF
. TRBJ2-3 TRBV4-2 . TGTGCCAGCAGCCAAGCCAGGGATACGCAGTATTTT CASSQARDTQYF
. TRBJ2-7 TRBV7-9 . TGTGCCAGCAGCTTAGCGAGCAGGTCCTACGAGCAGTACTTC CASSLASRSYEQYF
few TRBJ2-6 TRBV6-2/TRBV6-3 . TGTGCCAGCAGCTCCACACGCAACTCTGGGGCCAACGTCCTGACTTTC CASSSTRNSGANVLTF
few TRBJ2-5 TRBV11-1 TRBD1 TGTGCCAGCAGCTTGGGAGACAGGGGAACTGAGACCCAGTACTTC CASSLGDRGTETQYF
. TRBJ1-6 TRBV7-2 TRBD1 TGTGCCAGCAGCTTTCTGGGACAGGGCTCTTCACCCCTCCACTTT CASSFLGQGSSPLHF
many TRBJ2-2 TRBV12-3/TRBV12-4 TRBD1 TGTGCCAGCATTTGGACAGGTGACACCGGGGAGCTGTTTTTT CASIWTGDTGELFF
. TRBJ2-5 TRBV7-6 . TGTGCCAGCAGCTTAGGAGGGGCAGAATCGGAGACCCAGTACTTC CASSLGGAESETQYF
. TRBJ1-2 TRBV12-5 . TGTGCTAGTCGCAGGGGCAAACCCCCTTATGGCGACACCTTC CASRRGKPPYGDTF
many TRBJ2-1 TRBV12-3/TRBV12-4 . TGTGCCAGCAGTTTACGGGCTGGTCGCGTGGATGAGCAGTTCTTC CASSLRAGRVDEQFF
. TRBJ1-1 TRBV6-1 . TGTGCCAGCCGGGAATTGGGGGCGAAACCTGAAGCTTTCTTT CASRELGAKPEAFF